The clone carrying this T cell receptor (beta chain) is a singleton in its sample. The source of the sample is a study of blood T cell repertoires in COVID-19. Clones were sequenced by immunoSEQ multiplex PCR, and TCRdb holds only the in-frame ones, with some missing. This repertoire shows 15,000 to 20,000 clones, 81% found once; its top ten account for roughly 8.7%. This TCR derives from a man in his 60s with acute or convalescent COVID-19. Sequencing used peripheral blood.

CDR3 residues: CASSLGIGAAGEQYF. Here the CDR3 DNA reads TGTGCCAGCAGTTTGGGTATCGGAGCGGCGGGCGAGCAGTACTTC. The rearrangement links TRBV27 to TRBJ2-7; D is possibly TRBD2 (5 bases). CDR1 MNHEY and CDR2 SMNVEV come from the germline V gene (reference sequence). This CDR3 comprises 15 residues. Trimming shortened V by 3 bases and J by 6 bases, and 18 bases separated the two germline ends.